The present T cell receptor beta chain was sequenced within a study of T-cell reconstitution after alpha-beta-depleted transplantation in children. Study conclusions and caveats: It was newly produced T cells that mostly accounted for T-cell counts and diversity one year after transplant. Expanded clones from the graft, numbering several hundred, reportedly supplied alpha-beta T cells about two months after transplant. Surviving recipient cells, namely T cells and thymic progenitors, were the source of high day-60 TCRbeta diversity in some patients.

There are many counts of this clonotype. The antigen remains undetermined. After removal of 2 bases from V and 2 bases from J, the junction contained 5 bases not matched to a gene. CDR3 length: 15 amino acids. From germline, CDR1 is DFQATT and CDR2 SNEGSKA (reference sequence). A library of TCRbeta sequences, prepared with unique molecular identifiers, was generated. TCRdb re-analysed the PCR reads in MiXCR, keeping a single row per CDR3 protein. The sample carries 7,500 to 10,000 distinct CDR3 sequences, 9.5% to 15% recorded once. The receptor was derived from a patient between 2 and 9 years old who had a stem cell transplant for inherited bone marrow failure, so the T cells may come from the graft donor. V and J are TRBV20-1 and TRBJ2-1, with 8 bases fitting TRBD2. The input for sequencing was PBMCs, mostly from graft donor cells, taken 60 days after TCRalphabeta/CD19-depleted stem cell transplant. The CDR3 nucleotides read TGCAGTGCTAGAAGTCTAGCGGGCACCTACAATGAGCAGTTCTTC. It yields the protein CSARSLAGTYNEQFF.